The 32 T cell receptor beta chains reported below all come from one sample, sequenced in a study of T cell changes during pregnancy in multiple sclerosis. Sequenced by immunoSEQ multiplex PCR; TCRdb stores in-frame clones only, minus some. The sample shows more than 90,000 clones, approximately 92% of them seen only once. The sequenced sample was peripheral blood, obtained after pregnancy. Receptors were obtained from a female donor with multiple sclerosis, enrolled in a pregnancy study.

This clone was detected once. The gene calls are TRBV4-2 and TRBJ2-5, with TRBD2 as a possible D gene (6 bases). The CDR3 sequence is 16 residues long. CDR1 is LGHNA, CDR2 YNFKEQ, per germline. V lost 7 bases and J 6 bases, leaving 24 bases between the germline ends. CDR3 sequence (DNA): TGTGCCAGCAACCCTGGGGGACTCTCCCCGGGGAAGACCCAGTACTTC. Its protein product is CASNPGGLSPGKTQYF.

A remark on this clone: Other DNA sequences from this sample encode an identical CDR3 as well. This chain uses TRBV6-5 with TRBJ1-3; a possible D gene is TRBD1 (5 bases). This CDR3 region has 15 residues. Germline V gives CDR1 MNHEY, CDR2 SVGAGI. V was pared by 2 bases and J by 0 bases, with 8 bases between. The CDR3 bases are TGTGCCAGCAGTTACGAAGGGGTCTCTGGAAACACCATATATTTT. Translated, it gives CASSYEGVSGNTIYF.

The CDR3, as DNA: TGTGCCAGCAGCGCCGGGACTCCTTACAATGAGCAGTTCTTC. Protein product: CASSAGTPYNEQFF. The gene calls are TRBV7-9 and TRBJ2-1; possible D gene TRBD2, 6 bases. Deletions cut 5 bases from V and 4 bases from J, with 12 bases between. Germline CDR1 is SEHNR and CDR2 is FQNEAQ (reference sequence). The CDR3 contains 14 residues.

This clone has a single count. The chain joins TRBV28 to TRBJ1-5; tentatively, D is TRBD1 (5 bases). The CDR3 has 18 amino acids. V was cut by 6 bases and J by 0 bases, with 21 bases left in between. CDR1 and CDR2 from the germline V gene are MDHEN and SYDVKM. CDR3 bases: TGTGCCAGCAGCCCCCTGTGGAGGGGCAGGGATAGCAATCAGCCCCAGCATTTT. Translation: CASSPLWRGRDSNQPQHF.

The J gene is TRBJ2-3, the V gene TRBV19; the match to TRBD2 covers 10 bases. The CDR3 spans 15 residues. Trimming took 5 bases from V and 9 from J; bases not matched to a gene: 11. The germline V gene encodes CDR1 LNHDA and CDR2 SQIVND (reference sequence). The CDR3 region has the DNA TGTGCCAGTAGTTACAGAGCGGGGGGGCTGACGACGCAGTATTTT. Translated, it gives CASSYRAGGLTTQYF.

V gene TRBV7-8 combines with J gene TRBJ2-1; tentatively, D is TRBD1 (6 bases). The CDR3 spans 16 residues. The V end lost 2 bases, the J end lost 4 bases, and 15 bases lay between the germline ends. Germline lookup yields CDR1 SGHVS and CDR2 FQNEAQ. The DNA for the CDR3 is TGTGCCAGCAGCTTACATAAATGGACAGAGTACAATGAGCAGTTCTTC. Protein sequence: CASSLHKWTEYNEQFF.

This chain joins TRBV6-1 and TRBJ2-5; 9 nucleotides line up with TRBD2. This CDR3 comprises 16 residues. CDR1 and CDR2 from the germline V gene are MNHNS and SASEGT. With V trimmed by 1 base and J by 5 bases, 8 bases remained unmatched. CDR3 region: CASSEGGSGRGETQYF. CDR3 DNA sequence: TGTGCCAGCAGTGAAGGCGGTAGCGGGAGAGGGGAGACCCAGTACTTC.

A single count supports this clone. The chain couples TRBV29-1 to TRBJ1-1; D gene uncertain. Trimming left V 4 bases short and J 5 bases short, with 14 bases between. Germline-derived CDR1 and CDR2 are SQVTM and ANQGSEA. This CDR3 comprises 13 residues. CDR3 sequence: CSVVGAGRTEAFF. The CDR3 nucleotides read TGCAGCGTTGTCGGAGCCGGGAGGACTGAAGCTTTCTTT.

V usage is TRBV11-3 and J usage is TRBJ2-7; D may be TRBD1 (6 bases). V was trimmed by 0 bases and J by 5 bases, leaving 8 bases between them. CDR1 SGHNT and CDR2 YENEEA come from the germline V gene. The CDR3 sequence is 13 residues long. The DNA of the CDR3 is TGTGCCAGCAGCTTAGAGGGGGCTGACGAGCAGTACTTC. It encodes CASSLEGADEQYF.

The V call is TRBV7-8, the J call TRBJ2-1; 9 positions match TRBD1. The CDR3 sequence is 14 residues long. The V gene end was trimmed by 2 bases and the J gene end by 7 bases; junction bases not matched to a gene: 3. In germline, CDR1 is SGHVS, CDR2 FQNEAQ. The CDR3 loop reads CASSLRTGVNEQFF. The CDR3 DNA reads TGTGCCAGCAGCTTAAGGACAGGGGTGAATGAGCAGTTCTTC.

V gene TRBV10-3 combines with J gene TRBJ2-5, with TRBD2 identical over 9 bases. The CDR3 spans 19 residues. Germline V gene data show CDR1 as ENHRY and CDR2 as SYGVKD. V lost 4 bases and J lost 1; bases outside the gene matches: 16. CDR3 residues: CAISGATSSGNGGQETQYF. The CDR3 DNA reads TGTGCCATCAGTGGGGCAACTTCTAGCGGGAATGGGGGCCAAGAGACCCAGTACTTC.

The genes are TRBV5-1 and TRBJ1-2, with 7 bases lining up with TRBD1. After removal of 4 bases from V and 4 bases from J, the junction contained 4 bases not matched to a gene. There are 13 residues in the CDR3. The germline gives CDR1 SGHRS, CDR2 YFSETQ. CDR3 coding DNA: TGCGCCAGCAGCAAGGGACAGATCTATGGCTACACCTTC. Its protein is CASSKGQIYGYTF.

A single count supports this clone. This chain joins TRBV5-6 and TRBJ2-7; 7 bases match TRBD2. CDR1 and CDR2 from the germline V gene are SGHDT and YYEEEE. The CDR3 has 14 residues. With 1 base clipped from V and 2 bases from J, the junction kept 3 bases outside the gene matches. CDR3 region: CASSLPSGTYEQYF. The CDR3 bases are TGTGCCAGCAGCTTGCCTAGCGGAACCTACGAGCAGTACTTC.

The chain carries TRBV19 and TRBJ2-1, with D tentatively TRBD1 (6 bases). Germline-derived CDR1 and CDR2 are LNHDA and SQIVND (reference sequence). The germline V and J ends were trimmed by 3 bases and 3 bases, with 9 bases remaining between them. This CDR3 region has 14 residues. The CDR3 loop is CASSIPGDYNEQFF. CDR3 DNA: TGTGCCAGTAGTATCCCAGGGGACTACAATGAGCAGTTCTTC.

The V call is TRBV6-5, the J call TRBJ2-1, with 8 bases fitting TRBD1. The V gene end was trimmed by 6 bases and the J gene end by 4 bases; junction bases not matched to a gene: 8. This CDR3 has 15 residues. The germline gives CDR1 MNHEY, CDR2 SVGAGI. CDR3 sequence (DNA): TGTGCCAGCAGGCCCGGGACAGGAATATACAATGAGCAGTTCTTC. This codes for CASRPGTGIYNEQFF.

The V and J genes are TRBV2 and TRBJ2-7, with D perhaps TRBD2 (6 bases). This CDR3 comprises 13 residues. V was cut by 4 bases and J by 2 bases, with 9 bases left in between. Germline CDR1 reads SNHLY; CDR2 reads FYNNEI. The CDR3 coding sequence is TGTGCCAGCAGTGGGGGGGTAGCCTACGAGCAGTACTTC. Translating it yields CASSGGVAYEQYF.

The chain employs TRBV7-8 and TRBJ2-7; D may be TRBD2 (6 bases). Between the trimmed V and J ends, which lost 1 base and 4 bases, there was a span of 8 bases. This CDR3 is built from 13 residues. Germline CDR1 and CDR2: SGHVS and FQNEAQ. CDR3 DNA sequence: TGTGCCAGCAGCTTAGGGGGGGATTACGAGCAGTACTTC. It specifies CASSLGGDYEQYF.

J is TRBJ2-5 and V is TRBV5-4; 7 nucleotides agree with TRBD1. CDR1 and CDR2 from the germline V gene are SGHNT and YYREEE (reference sequence). Germline trimming cut 2 bases from V and 1 base from J; bases unmatched to any gene: 2. The CDR3 extends over 14 amino acids. CDR3 amino acids: CASSLQGTQETQYF. The CDR3 DNA sequence: TGTGCCAGCAGCTTACAGGGGACCCAAGAGACCCAGTACTTC.

This chain connects TRBV19 to TRBJ2-6; D perhaps matches TRBD2 (6 bases). Germline lookup yields CDR1 LNHDA and CDR2 SQIVND (reference sequence). This CDR3 has 16 residues. Trimming stripped 4 bases from V and 4 bases from J, with 14 bases between. In nucleotides, the CDR3 is TGTGCCAGTAGTACGCCAGGGAGGTCAGGGGCCAACGTCCTGACTTTC. Translation gives CASSTPGRSGANVLTF. The complete variable domain, with remaining parts taken from reference TRBV19 and TRBJ2-6, reads DGGITQSPKYLFRKEGQNVTLSCEQNLNHDAMYWYRQDPGQGLRLIYYSQIVNDFQKGDIAEGYSVSREKKESFPLTVTSAQKNPTAFYLCASSTPGRSGANVLTFGAGSRLTVL.

The chain carries TRBV2 and TRBJ1-2, with TRBD1 matching over 8 bases. Trimming at V came to 7 bases and at J to 2 bases, leaving 12 bases not matched to a gene. The CDR3 consists of 16 residues. Germline V gene lookup returns CDR1 SNHLY and CDR2 FYNNEI. CDR3 region: CASNTEGWDRNYGYTF. The CDR3 DNA sequence: TGTGCCAGCAATACCGAAGGATGGGACAGGAACTATGGCTACACCTTC.

CDR3: CASSGTGTTYEQYF. The CDR3 region has the DNA TGTGCCAGTAGTGGAACGGGAACCACCTACGAGCAGTACTTC. J is TRBJ2-7 and V is TRBV19; the D gene is possibly TRBD2 (5 bases). The CDR3 loop spans 14 amino acids. CDR1 is LNHDA, CDR2 SQIVND, per germline (reference sequence). V lost 5 bases and J lost 2, with 13 bases in between.

This clone was observed once. The V gene is TRBV18, the J gene TRBJ1-2, with 11 nucleotides matching TRBD1. V lost 5 bases to trimming and J lost 3 bases; unmatched junction nucleotides: 11. CDR3 length: 17 amino acids. CDR1 KGHSH and CDR2 LQKENI come from the germline V gene. In DNA form, the CDR3 reads TGTGCCAGCTCAAGGTGGACAGGGGGCTCTTTGGACTATGGCTACACCTTC. Its translation: CASSRWTGGSLDYGYTF.

This clone showed up just once. The gene calls are TRBV7-2 and TRBJ1-2, with unresolved D. The CDR3 is 15 amino acids. Germline V gives CDR1 SGHTA, CDR2 FQGNSA. Deletions cut 1 base from V and 1 base from J, with 10 bases between. CDR3 DNA: TGTGCCAGCAGCTTAGACCGTAGAGTTAACTATGGCTACACCTTC. Amino acid sequence: CASSLDRRVNYGYTF.

This clone was picked up one time. The chain couples TRBV9 to TRBJ2-2; 8 bases match TRBD1. Germline CDR1 reads SGDLS; CDR2 reads YYNGEE. CDR3 length equals 17 residues. J gave up 9 bases and V 0 bases, and 13 bases lay outside the gene matches. The DNA of the CDR3 is TGTGCCAGCAGCGTAGACCTAGGGTCAGGGGGCTATCGGGAGCTGTTTTTT. Its protein is CASSVDLGSGGYRELFF.

The V gene is TRBV14, the J gene TRBJ2-4; D uncertain. The V end lost 5 bases, the J end lost 6 bases, and 11 bases lay between the germline ends. The CDR3 is 13 amino acids. The germline V gene encodes CDR1 SGHDN and CDR2 FVKESK. CDR3 nucleotide sequence: TGTGCCAGCAGCTTATCGGTCCGAAACATTCAGTACTTC. Translating it yields CASSLSVRNIQYF.

J is TRBJ1-2 and V is TRBV9; D may be TRBD1 (5 bases). V lost 10 bases and J 6 bases, leaving 13 bases between the germline ends. The CDR3 length is 11 residues. Germline V CDR1 and CDR2: SGDLS, YYNGEE. The CDR3 DNA follows: TGTGCCTCGCGGGGCCCTAATGGCTACACCTTC. Translating it yields CASRGPNGYTF.

The chain has TRBV7-8 and TRBJ2-7, with 15 bases aligning to TRBD2. CDR1 SGHVS and CDR2 FQNEAQ come from the germline V gene. CDR3 length: 16 residues. V dropped 5 bases and J dropped 3; count of bases not matched to a gene: 5. CDR3 in amino acids: CASSNGLAGGYYEQYF. Written as DNA, the CDR3 is TGTGCCAGCAGCAATGGACTAGCGGGGGGGTACTACGAGCAGTACTTC.

The rearrangement links TRBV5-6 to TRBJ1-1; 7 nucleotides align to TRBD1. V was clipped by 3 bases and J by 11 bases; unmatched bases: 13. The CDR3 extends over 14 amino acids. Germline values: CDR1 SGHDT, CDR2 YYEEEE. The CDR3 region is CASSWNDRVVMAFF. The CDR3 DNA is TGTGCCAGCAGCTGGAATGACAGGGTGGTTATGGCTTTCTTT. The full variable domain, with the rest looked up from reference TRBV5-6 and TRBJ1-1, is DAGVTQSPTHLIKTRGQQVTLRCSPKSGHDTVSWYQQALGQGPQFIFQYYEEEERQRGNFPDRFSGHQFPNYSSELNVNALLLGDSALYLCASSWNDRVVMAFFGQGTRLTVV.

As concerns this clone: Other nucleotide sequences in the sample specify the same CDR3. The CDR3 reads CASSLGGGGQPQHF. In nucleotides, the CDR3 is TGTGCCAGCAGCTTGGGAGGAGGAGGACAGCCCCAGCATTTT. The V call is TRBV5-8, the J call TRBJ1-5; D ambiguous. The CDR3 has 14 amino acids. The V and J ends lost 0 bases and 7 bases respectively, with 11 bases between them. Germline-derived CDR1 and CDR2 are SGHTS and YDEGEE.

The chain is built from TRBV30 and TRBJ2-5, with 7 bases fitting TRBD1. The V gene's germline CDR1 is GTSNPN and CDR2 SVGIG (reference sequence). The CDR3 runs 14 residues. The V gene end was trimmed by 4 bases and the J gene end by 3 bases; junction bases not matched to a gene: 8. CDR3 sequence reads: CAWTGGVGKETQYF. CDR3 in DNA: TGTGCCTGGACAGGGGGAGTCGGGAAAGAGACCCAGTACTTC.

This chain links TRBV5-1 with TRBJ2-5; no clear D gene. Germline CDR1 and CDR2: SGHRS and YFSETQ. The CDR3 totals 14 residues. The V and J ends lost 0 bases and 1 base respectively, with 7 bases between them. Written as DNA, the CDR3 is TGCGCCAGCAGCTTGGGGCAAGTCCAAGAGACCCAGTACTTC. Residues: CASSLGQVQETQYF.

The chain is built from TRBV7-9 and TRBJ2-1, with a weak D call TRBD2 (6 bases). Deletions cut 5 bases from V and 5 bases from J, with 22 bases between. Germline lookup yields CDR1 SEHNR and CDR2 FQNEAQ (reference sequence). The CDR3 sequence is 17 residues long. The CDR3 region is CASSERGRGGPHNEQFF. The CDR3 DNA reads as TGTGCCAGCAGCGAAAGGGGTAGGGGAGGCCCCCACAATGAGCAGTTCTTC.